One sample yielded the 14 T cell receptor beta chains listed below, sequenced in a study of T-cell memory formation after mild COVID-19. TCRdb re-called the 5' RACE reads through MiXCR, storing one row per CDR3 protein. The sample lists 80,000 to 90,000 distinct CDR3 sequences; roughly 25% were seen once. Sequenced material: PBMCs or a T cell subset sorted from them (not recorded which). These receptor sequences come from a man between 18 and 35 years old who had mild COVID-19 (a few samples of this study predate the infection). Cell type and time point are not known.

This clonotype was observed a handful of times. This chain connects TRBV27 to TRBJ2-2, with D uncertain. The V end lost 1 base, the J end lost 7 bases, and 7 bases lay between the germline ends. The germline V gene has CDR1 MNHEY and CDR2 SMNVEV (reference sequence). The length of the CDR3 is 13 residues. The CDR3 is CASSLYNFGELFF. DNA for the CDR3: TGTGCCAGCAGTTTATATAACTTCGGGGAGCTGTTTTTT.

V is TRBV9 and J is TRBJ2-1, with 10 bases fitting TRBD1. Germline CDR1 and CDR2: SGDLS and YYNGEE. V trimming: 3 bases; J trimming: 7 bases; junction bases outside the gene matches: 7. This CDR3 spans 15 amino acids. The CDR3 DNA follows: TGTGCCAGCAGCGCCTGGGGGACAGGGGAGAATGAGCAGTTCTTC. It codes for CASSAWGTGENEQFF.

At least ten counts were recorded for this clonotype. The genes are TRBV9 and TRBJ2-5; TRBD2 matches at 10 bases. Germline values: CDR1 SGDLS, CDR2 YYNGEE. The CDR3 is 16 amino acids. The V gene end was trimmed by 4 bases and the J gene end by 4 bases; junction bases not matched to a gene: 10. Here the CDR3 reads CASSPYSGGPGETQYF. CDR3 nucleotides: TGTGCCAGCAGCCCCTATAGCGGGGGGCCAGGAGAGACCCAGTACTTC.

The V call is TRBV10-3, the J call TRBJ2-7; possible D gene TRBD1, 5 bases. Trimming removed 6 bases from V and 3 bases from J, with 6 bases in between. Germline-derived CDR1 and CDR2 are ENHRY and SYGVKD. The CDR3 totals 11 residues. The DNA of the CDR3 is TGTGCCATCAGGCAGGGCTACGAGCAGTACTTC. Its protein is CAIRQGYEQYF.

The sample holds a few counts of this clonotype. V gene TRBV29-1 combines with J gene TRBJ2-3, with 8 bases that match TRBD2. The CDR3 extends over 17 amino acids. V shed 1 base and J 3 bases; nucleotides not matched to a gene: 12. The germline CDR1 and CDR2 sequences are SQVTM and ANQGSEA. The CDR3 bases are TGCAGCGTTGAAGGTAGCGGGGAACCTATTTCGACAGATACGCAGTATTTT. Amino acids: CSVEGSGEPISTDTQYF.

The rearrangement links TRBV9 to TRBJ1-5; 8 bases agree with TRBD1. Trimming removed 0 bases from V and 7 bases from J; junction bases left unmatched: 9. CDR1 SGDLS and CDR2 YYNGEE come from the germline V gene. The CDR3 runs 16 residues. CDR3 region: CASSVAGAGGGQPQHF. CDR3 bases: TGTGCCAGCAGCGTAGCTGGGGCAGGGGGCGGCCAGCCCCAGCATTTT.

The rearrangement uses TRBV5-1 and TRBJ2-7, with TRBD2 identical over 10 bases. Germline lookup yields CDR1 SGHRS and CDR2 YFSETQ. The CDR3 runs 15 residues. V shed 0 bases and J 4 bases; nucleotides not matched to a gene: 4. The chain's CDR3 is CASSLELAGIYEQYF. The CDR3 DNA reads TGCGCCAGCAGCTTGGAACTAGCGGGGATATACGAGCAGTACTTC.

The rearrangement links TRBV6-5 to TRBJ2-7; D is tentatively TRBD1 or TRBD2 (6 bases each). Germline V gene lookup returns CDR1 MNHEY and CDR2 SVGAGI. The CDR3 length is 14 residues. Trimming left V 5 bases short and J 5 bases short, with 16 bases between. The CDR3 reads CASSASKGGNEQYF. The CDR3 nucleotides read TGTGCCAGCAGTGCCTCAAAAGGGGGGAACGAGCAGTACTTC.

This rearrangement joins TRBV4-1 to TRBJ2-5; D possibly corresponds to TRBD2 (7 bases). The CDR3 totals 18 residues. Germline CDR1 reads MGHRA; CDR2 reads YSYEKL. The V end was cut by 0 bases, the J end by 2 bases, with 19 bases between. In DNA form, the CDR3 reads TGCGCCAGCAGCCAAGAGGGACGGGGGGCGTACTTTCAAGAGACCCAGTACTTC. It encodes CASSQEGRGAYFQETQYF.

V is TRBV27 and J is TRBJ2-5; 8 bases are shared with TRBD1. Germline V gene lookup returns CDR1 MNHEY and CDR2 SMNVEV (reference sequence). V gave up 8 bases and J gave up 4 bases; unmatched junction bases: 6. This CDR3 spans 13 amino acids. As DNA, the CDR3 is TGTGCCAGCGGCCCAGACAGGGGAGAGACCCAGTACTTC. Residues: CASGPDRGETQYF.

V usage is TRBV4-3 and J usage is TRBJ2-6; D might be TRBD2 (5 bases). V lost 6 bases and J lost 4, with 16 bases in between. The germline CDR1 and CDR2 sequences are LGHNA and YSLEER. The length of the CDR3 is 16 residues. In DNA, the CDR3 is TGCGCCAGCAGTCCCCCCGGGAATATCGGGGCCAACGTCCTGACTTTC. It codes for CASSPPGNIGANVLTF.

This clonotype has more than one count but fewer than ten. The rearrangement uses TRBV20-1 and TRBJ2-3; D call uncertain. The germline V and J ends were trimmed by 5 bases and 8 bases, with 11 bases remaining between them. The CDR3 loop spans 11 amino acids. CDR1 is DFQATT and CDR2 is SNEGSKA in the germline V gene (reference sequence). CDR3 residues: CSAPGLPTQYF. The CDR3, as DNA: TGCAGTGCTCCCGGTTTGCCTACGCAGTATTTT.

The chain couples TRBV4-1 to TRBJ2-1; D unclear. Trimming stripped 0 bases from V and 5 bases from J, with 5 bases between. Looked up from germline, CDR1 is MGHRA and CDR2 is YSYEKL. The CDR3 totals 13 residues. The CDR3 DNA sequence: TGCGCCAGCAGCCAAGATTGGGACAATGAGCAGTTCTTC. It codes for CASSQDWDNEQFF.

The chain has TRBV7-9 and TRBJ1-1; weak D call: TRBD1 (5 bases). This CDR3 is 17 amino acids long. Looked up from germline, CDR1 is SEHNR and CDR2 is FQNEAQ (reference sequence). Trimming took off 4 bases at V and 0 bases at J, with 18 bases between the two ends. CDR3 in amino acids: CASSSVRAKSMNTEAFF. The DNA of the CDR3 is TGTGCCAGCAGCTCAGTCAGGGCGAAATCCATGAACACTGAAGCTTTCTTT.